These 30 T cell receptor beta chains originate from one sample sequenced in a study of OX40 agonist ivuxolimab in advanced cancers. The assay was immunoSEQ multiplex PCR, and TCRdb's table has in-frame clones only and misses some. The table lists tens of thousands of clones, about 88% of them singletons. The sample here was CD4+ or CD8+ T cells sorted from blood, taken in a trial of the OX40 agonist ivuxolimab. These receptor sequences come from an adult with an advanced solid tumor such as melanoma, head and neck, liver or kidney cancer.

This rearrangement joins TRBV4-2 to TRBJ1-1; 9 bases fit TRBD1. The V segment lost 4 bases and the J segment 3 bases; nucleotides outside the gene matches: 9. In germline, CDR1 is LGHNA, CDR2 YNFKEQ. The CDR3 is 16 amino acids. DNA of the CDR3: TGTGCCAGCAGCCCAGCCGGGACAGGGAGGGACACTGAAGCTTTCTTT. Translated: CASSPAGTGRDTEAFF.

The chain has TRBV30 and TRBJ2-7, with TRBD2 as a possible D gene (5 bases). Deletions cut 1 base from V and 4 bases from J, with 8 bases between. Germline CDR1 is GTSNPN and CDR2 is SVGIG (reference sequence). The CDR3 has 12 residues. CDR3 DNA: TGTGCCTGGAGTGCCGAGGGTTACGAGCAGTACTTC. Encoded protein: CAWSAEGYEQYF. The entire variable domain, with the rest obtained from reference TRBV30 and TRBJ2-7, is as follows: SQTIHQWPATLVQPVGSPLSLECTVEGTSNPNLYWYRQAAGRGLQLLFYSVGIGQISSEVPQNLSASRPQDRQFILSSKKLLLSDSGFYLCAWSAEGYEQYFGPGTRLTVT.

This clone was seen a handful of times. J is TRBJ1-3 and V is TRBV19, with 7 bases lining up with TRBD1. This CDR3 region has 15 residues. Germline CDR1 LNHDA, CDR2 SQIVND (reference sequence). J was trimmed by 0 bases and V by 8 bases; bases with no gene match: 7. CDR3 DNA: TGTGCCAGTCGGGACAGTGGCATCTCTGGAAACACCATATATTTT. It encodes CASRDSGISGNTIYF.

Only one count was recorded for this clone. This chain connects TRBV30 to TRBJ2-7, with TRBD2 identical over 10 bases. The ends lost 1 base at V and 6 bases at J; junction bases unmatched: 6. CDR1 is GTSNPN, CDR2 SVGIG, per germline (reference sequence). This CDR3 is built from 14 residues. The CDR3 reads CAWSGLAGVAEQYF. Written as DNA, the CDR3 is TGTGCCTGGAGTGGGCTAGCGGGAGTGGCCGAGCAGTACTTC.

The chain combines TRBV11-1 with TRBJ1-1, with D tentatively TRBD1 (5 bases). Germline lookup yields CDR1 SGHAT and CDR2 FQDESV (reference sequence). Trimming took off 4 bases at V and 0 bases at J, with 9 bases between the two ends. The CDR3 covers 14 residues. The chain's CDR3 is CASSSQGLNTEAFF. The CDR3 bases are TGTGCCAGCAGCTCCCAGGGCCTGAACACTGAAGCTTTCTTT.

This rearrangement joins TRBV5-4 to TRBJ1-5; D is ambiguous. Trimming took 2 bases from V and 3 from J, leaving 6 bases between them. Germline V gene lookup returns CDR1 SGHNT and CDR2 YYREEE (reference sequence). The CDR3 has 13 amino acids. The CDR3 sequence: CASSFGSNQPQHF. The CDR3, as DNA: TGTGCCAGCAGCTTTGGGTCCAATCAGCCCCAGCATTTT. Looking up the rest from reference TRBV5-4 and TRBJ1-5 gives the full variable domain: ETGVTQSPTHLIKTRGQQVTLRCSSQSGHNTVSWYQQALGQGPQFIFQYYREEENGRGNFPPRFSGLQFPNYSSELNVNALELDDSALYLCASSFGSNQPQHFGDGTRLSIL.

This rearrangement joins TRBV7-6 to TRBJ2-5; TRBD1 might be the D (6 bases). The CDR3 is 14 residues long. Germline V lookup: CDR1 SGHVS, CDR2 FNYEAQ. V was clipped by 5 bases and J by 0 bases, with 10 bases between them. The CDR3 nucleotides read TGTGCCAGCAGCAGGACAGTATACCAAGAGACCCAGTACTTC. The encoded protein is CASSRTVYQETQYF.

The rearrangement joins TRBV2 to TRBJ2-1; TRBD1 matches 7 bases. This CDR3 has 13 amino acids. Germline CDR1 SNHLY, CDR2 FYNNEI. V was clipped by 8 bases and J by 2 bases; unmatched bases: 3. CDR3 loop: CASQTGTYNEQFF. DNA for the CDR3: TGTGCCAGCCAGACAGGGACCTACAATGAGCAGTTCTTC.

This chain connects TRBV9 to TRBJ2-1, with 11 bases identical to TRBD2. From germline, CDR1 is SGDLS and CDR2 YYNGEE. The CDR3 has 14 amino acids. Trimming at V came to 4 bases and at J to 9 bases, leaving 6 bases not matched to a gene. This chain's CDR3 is CASSTSGSNSEQFF. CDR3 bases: TGTGCCAGCAGCACTAGCGGGAGCAACAGTGAGCAGTTCTTC.

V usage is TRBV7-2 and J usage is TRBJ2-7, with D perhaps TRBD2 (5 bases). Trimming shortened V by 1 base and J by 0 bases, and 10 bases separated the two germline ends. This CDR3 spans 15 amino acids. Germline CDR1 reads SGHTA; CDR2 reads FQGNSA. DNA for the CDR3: TGTGCCAGCAGCTTAGAAGGGAGTCCCTCCTACGAGCAGTACTTC. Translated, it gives CASSLEGSPSYEQYF. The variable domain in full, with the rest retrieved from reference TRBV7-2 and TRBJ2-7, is GAGVSQSPSNKVTEKGKDVELRCDPISGHTALYWYRQSLGQGLEFLIYFQGNSAPDKSGLPSDRFSAERTGGSVSTLTIQRTQQEDSAVYLCASSLEGSPSYEQYFGPGTRLTVT.

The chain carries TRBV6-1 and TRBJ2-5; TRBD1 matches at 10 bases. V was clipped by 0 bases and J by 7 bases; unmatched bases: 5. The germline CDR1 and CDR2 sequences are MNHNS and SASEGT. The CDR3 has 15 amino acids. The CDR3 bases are TGTGCCAGCAGTGAAGCGACAGGGGGCTTCGCGACCCAGTACTTC. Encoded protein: CASSEATGGFATQYF.

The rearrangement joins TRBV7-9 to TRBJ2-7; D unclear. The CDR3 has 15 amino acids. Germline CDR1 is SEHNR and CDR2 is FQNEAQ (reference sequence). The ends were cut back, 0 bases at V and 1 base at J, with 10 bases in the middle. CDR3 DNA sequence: TGTGCCAGCAGCTTAGCTGGAGTCCTTTCCTACGAGCAGTACTTC. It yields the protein CASSLAGVLSYEQYF.

The CDR3 DNA is TGTGCCAGTAGTTTGGGTCCTAGTAGCAATGAGCAGTTCTTC. Its translation: CASSLGPSSNEQFF. This chain uses TRBV19 with TRBJ2-1, with D unresolved. V dropped 5 bases and J dropped 6 bases, with 14 bases sitting between them. Germline V gene lookup returns CDR1 LNHDA and CDR2 SQIVND (reference sequence). This CDR3 region has 14 residues.

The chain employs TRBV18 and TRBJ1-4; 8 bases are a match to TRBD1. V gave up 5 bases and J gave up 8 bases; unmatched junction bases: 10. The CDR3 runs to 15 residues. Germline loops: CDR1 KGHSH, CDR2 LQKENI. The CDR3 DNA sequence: TGTGCCAGCTCAGCTGGGGACAGGTCCCTGGAAAAACTGTTTTTT. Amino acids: CASSAGDRSLEKLFF.

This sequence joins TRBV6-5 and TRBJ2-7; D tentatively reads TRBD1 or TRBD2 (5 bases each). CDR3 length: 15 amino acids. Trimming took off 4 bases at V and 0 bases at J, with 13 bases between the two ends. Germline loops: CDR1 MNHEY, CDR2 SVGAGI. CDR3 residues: CASSSTGTSSYEQYF. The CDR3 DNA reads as TGTGCCAGCAGTTCGACCGGGACGAGCTCCTACGAGCAGTACTTC.

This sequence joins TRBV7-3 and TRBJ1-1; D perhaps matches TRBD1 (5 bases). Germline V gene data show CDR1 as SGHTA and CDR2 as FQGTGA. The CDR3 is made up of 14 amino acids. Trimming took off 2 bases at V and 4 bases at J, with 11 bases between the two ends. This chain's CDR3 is CASSLQGGGTEAFF. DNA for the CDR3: TGTGCCAGCAGCTTACAGGGCGGCGGCACTGAAGCTTTCTTT. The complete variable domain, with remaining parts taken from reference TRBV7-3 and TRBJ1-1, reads GAGVSQTPSNKVTEKGKYVELRCDPISGHTALYWYRQSLGQGPEFLIYFQGTGAADDSGLPNDRFFAVRPEGSVSTLKIQRTERGDSAVYLCASSLQGGGTEAFFGQGTRLTVV.

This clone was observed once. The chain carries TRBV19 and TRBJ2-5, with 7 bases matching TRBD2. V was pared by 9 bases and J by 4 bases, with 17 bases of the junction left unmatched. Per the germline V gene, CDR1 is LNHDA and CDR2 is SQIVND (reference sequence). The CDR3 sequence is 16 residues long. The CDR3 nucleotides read TGTGCCAGCAAGCCACTACATTCTAGCGGACTAGAGACCCAGTACTTC. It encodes CASKPLHSSGLETQYF.

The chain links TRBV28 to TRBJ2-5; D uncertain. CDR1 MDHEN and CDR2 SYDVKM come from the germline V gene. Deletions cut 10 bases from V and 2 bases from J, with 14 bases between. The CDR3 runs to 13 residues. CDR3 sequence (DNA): TGTGCCACCCTCAGACGGAATCAAGAGACCCAGTACTTC. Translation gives CATLRRNQETQYF.

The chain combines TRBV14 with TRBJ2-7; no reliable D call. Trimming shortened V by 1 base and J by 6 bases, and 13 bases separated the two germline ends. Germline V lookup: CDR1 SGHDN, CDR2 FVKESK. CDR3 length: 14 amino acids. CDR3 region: CASSQVVDKIEQYF. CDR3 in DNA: TGTGCCAGCAGCCAAGTGGTCGACAAAATCGAGCAGTACTTC. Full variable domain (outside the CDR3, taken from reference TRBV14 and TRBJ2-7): EAGVTQFPSHSVIEKGQTVTLRCDPISGHDNLYWYRRVMGKEIKFLLHFVKESKQDESGMPNNRFLAERTGGTYSTLKVQPAELEDSGVYFCASSQVVDKIEQYFGPGTRLTVT.

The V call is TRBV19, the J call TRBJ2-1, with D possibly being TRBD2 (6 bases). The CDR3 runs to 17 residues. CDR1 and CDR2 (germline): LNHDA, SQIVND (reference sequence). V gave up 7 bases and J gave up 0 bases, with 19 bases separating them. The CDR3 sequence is CASNLGGLAASYNEQFF. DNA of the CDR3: TGTGCCAGTAATCTGGGGGGTTTAGCGGCCTCCTACAATGAGCAGTTCTTC. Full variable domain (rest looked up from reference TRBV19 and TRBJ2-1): DGGITQSPKYLFRKEGQNVTLSCEQNLNHDAMYWYRQDPGQGLRLIYYSQIVNDFQKGDIAEGYSVSREKKESFPLTVTSAQKNPTAFYLCASNLGGLAASYNEQFFGPGTRLTVL.

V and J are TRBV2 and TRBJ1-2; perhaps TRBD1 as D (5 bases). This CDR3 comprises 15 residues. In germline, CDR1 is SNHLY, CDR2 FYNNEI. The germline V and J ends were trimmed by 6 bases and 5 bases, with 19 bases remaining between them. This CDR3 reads CASSPEHGGGYGYTF. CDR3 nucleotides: TGTGCCAGCAGCCCTGAGCACGGGGGAGGTTATGGCTACACCTTC.

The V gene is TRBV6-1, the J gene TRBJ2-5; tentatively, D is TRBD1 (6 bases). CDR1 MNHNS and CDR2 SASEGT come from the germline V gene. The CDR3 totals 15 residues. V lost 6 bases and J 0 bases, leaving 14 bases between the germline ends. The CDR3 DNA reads TGTGCCAGCAGGGTCACTACAGGGAACCAAGAGACCCAGTACTTC. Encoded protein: CASRVTTGNQETQYF.

The DNA of the CDR3 is TGTGCCATCAGTGAGTCGGGCGGGGGATCCATGAACACTGAAGCTTTCTTT. It encodes CAISESGGGSMNTEAFF. The chain carries TRBV10-3 and TRBJ1-1; possibly TRBD1 for D (5 bases). CDR3 length equals 17 residues. Trimming cost V 0 bases and J 0 bases, with 14 bases left between them. The germline V gene encodes CDR1 ENHRY and CDR2 SYGVKD.

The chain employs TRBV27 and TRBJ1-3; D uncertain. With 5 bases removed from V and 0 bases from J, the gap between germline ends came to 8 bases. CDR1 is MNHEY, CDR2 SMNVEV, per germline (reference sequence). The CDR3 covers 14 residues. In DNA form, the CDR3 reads TGTGCCAGCAGTACCTCGGGCTCTGGAAACACCATATATTTT. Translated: CASSTSGSGNTIYF.

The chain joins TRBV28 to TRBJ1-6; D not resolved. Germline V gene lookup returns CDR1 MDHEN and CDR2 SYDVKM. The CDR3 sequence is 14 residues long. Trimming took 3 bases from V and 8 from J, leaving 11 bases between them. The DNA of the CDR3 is TGTGCCAGCAGTTTCGGGTGGTCGGATTCACCCCTCCACTTT. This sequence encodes CASSFGWSDSPLHF. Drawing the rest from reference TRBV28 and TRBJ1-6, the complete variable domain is DVKVTQSSRYLVKRTGEKVFLECVQDMDHENMFWYRQDPGLGLRLIYFSYDVKMKEKGDIPEGYSVSREKKERFSLILESASTNQTSMYLCASSFGWSDSPLHFGNGTRLTVT.

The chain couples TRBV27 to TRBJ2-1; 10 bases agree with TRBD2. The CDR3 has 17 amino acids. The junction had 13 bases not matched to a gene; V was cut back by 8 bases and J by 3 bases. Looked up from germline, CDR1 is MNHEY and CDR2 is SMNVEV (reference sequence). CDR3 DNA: TGTGCCAGCCGTCGGTCCGAGGGACTAGCGATCTACAATGAGCAGTTCTTC. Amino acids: CASRRSEGLAIYNEQFF.

This CDR3 reads CASSLALAGDTQYF. CDR3 sequence (DNA): TGTGCCAGCAGCTTAGCACTAGCGGGAGATACGCAGTATTTT. This rearrangement joins TRBV7-2 to TRBJ2-3, with TRBD2 matching over 9 bases. The CDR3 is made up of 14 amino acids. Unmatched junction bases numbered 0, after V lost 0 bases and J lost 5 bases. In germline, CDR1 is SGHTA, CDR2 FQGNSA.

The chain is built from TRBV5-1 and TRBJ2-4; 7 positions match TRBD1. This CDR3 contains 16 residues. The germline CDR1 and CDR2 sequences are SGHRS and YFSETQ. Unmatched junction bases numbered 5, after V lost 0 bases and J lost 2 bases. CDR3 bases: TGCGCCAGCAGCTTGGAACAGGGGATTACCAAAAACATTCAGTACTTC. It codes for CASSLEQGITKNIQYF.

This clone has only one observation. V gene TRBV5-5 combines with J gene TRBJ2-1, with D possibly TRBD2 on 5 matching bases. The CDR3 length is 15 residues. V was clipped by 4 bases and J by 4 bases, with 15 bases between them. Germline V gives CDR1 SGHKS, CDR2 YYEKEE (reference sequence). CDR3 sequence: CASSRLAEAYNEQFF. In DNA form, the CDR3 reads TGTGCCAGCAGCCGTCTGGCGGAGGCTTACAATGAGCAGTTCTTC.

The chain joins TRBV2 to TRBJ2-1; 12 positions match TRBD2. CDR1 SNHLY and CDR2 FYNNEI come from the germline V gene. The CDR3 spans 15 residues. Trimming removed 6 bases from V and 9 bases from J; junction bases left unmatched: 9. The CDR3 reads CASRDGLAGTGEQFF. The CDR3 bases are TGTGCCAGCAGGGATGGACTAGCGGGAACAGGTGAGCAGTTCTTC.